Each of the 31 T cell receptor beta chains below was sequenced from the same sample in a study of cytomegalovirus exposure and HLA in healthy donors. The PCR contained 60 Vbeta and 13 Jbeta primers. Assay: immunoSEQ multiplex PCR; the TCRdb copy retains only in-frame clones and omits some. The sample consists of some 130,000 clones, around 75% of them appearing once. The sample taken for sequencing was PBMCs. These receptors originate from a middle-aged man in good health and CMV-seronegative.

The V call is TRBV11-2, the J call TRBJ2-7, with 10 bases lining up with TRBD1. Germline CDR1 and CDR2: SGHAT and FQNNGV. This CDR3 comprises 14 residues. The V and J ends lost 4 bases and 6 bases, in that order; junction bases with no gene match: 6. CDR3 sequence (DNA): TGTGCCAGCAGCTCTTGGGGACAGGGGCCCGAGCAGTACTTC. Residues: CASSSWGQGPEQYF.

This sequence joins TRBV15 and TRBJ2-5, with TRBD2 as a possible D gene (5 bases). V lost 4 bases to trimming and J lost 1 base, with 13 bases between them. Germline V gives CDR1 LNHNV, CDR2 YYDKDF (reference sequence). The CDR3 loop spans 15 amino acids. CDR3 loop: CATSTNRDLQETQYF. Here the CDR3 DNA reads TGTGCCACCAGCACTAACCGGGATCTCCAAGAGACCCAGTACTTC.

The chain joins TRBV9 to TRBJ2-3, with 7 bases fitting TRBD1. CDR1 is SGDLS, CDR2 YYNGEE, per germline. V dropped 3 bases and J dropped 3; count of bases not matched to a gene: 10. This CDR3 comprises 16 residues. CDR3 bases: TGTGCCAGCAGCGAGGGGCCAAGACAGGGAACAGATACGCAGTATTTT. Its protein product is CASSEGPRQGTDTQYF.

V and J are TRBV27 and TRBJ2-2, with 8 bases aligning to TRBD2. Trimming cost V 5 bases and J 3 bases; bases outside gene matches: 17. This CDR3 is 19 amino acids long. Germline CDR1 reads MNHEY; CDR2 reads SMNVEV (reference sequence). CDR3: CASSHPTAGVSVYTGELFF. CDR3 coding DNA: TGTGCCAGCAGTCACCCCACAGCGGGAGTTTCCGTTTACACCGGGGAGCTGTTTTTT.

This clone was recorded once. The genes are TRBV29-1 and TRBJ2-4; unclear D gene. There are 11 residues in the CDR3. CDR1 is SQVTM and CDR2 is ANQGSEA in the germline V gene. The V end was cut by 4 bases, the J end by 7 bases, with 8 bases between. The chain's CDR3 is CSVVSPNIQYF. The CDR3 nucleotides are TGCAGCGTTGTATCCCCCAACATTCAGTACTTC.

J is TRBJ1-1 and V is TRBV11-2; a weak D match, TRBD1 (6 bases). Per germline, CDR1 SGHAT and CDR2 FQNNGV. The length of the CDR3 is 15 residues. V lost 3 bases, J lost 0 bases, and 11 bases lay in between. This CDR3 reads CASSFFQGLNTEAFF. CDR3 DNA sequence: TGTGCCAGCAGCTTCTTTCAGGGGTTGAACACTGAAGCTTTCTTT.

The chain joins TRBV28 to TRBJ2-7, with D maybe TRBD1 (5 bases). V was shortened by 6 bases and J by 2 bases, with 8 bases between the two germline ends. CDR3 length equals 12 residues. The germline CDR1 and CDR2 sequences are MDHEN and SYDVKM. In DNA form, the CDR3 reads TGTGCCAGCAGCAGGGCAACCTACGAGCAGTACTTC. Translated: CASSRATYEQYF.

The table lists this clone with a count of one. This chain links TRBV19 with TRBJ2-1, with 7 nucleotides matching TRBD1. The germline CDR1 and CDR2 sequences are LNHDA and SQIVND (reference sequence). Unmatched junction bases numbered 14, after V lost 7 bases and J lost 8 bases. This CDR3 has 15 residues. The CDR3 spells CASNPIGGGQHEQFF. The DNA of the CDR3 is TGTGCCAGTAACCCCATAGGGGGCGGGCAGCATGAGCAGTTCTTC.

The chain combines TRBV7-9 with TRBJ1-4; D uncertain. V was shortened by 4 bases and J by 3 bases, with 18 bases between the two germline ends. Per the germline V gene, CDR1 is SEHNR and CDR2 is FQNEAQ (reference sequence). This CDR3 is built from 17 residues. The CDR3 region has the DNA TGTGCCAGCAGCTCACCTTATCGCGGGTTAGCTAATGAAAAACTGTTTTTT. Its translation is CASSSPYRGLANEKLFF.

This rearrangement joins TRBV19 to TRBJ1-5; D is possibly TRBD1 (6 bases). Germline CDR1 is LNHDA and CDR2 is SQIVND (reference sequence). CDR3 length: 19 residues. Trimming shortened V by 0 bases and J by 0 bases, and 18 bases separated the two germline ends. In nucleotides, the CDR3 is TGTGCCAGTAGTATAGATTTACGGACAGCCAATAATAGCAATCAGCCCCAGCATTTT. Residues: CASSIDLRTANNSNQPQHF. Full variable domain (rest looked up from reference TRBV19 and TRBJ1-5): DGGITQSPKYLFRKEGQNVTLSCEQNLNHDAMYWYRQDPGQGLRLIYYSQIVNDFQKGDIAEGYSVSREKKESFPLTVTSAQKNPTAFYLCASSIDLRTANNSNQPQHFGDGTRLSIL.

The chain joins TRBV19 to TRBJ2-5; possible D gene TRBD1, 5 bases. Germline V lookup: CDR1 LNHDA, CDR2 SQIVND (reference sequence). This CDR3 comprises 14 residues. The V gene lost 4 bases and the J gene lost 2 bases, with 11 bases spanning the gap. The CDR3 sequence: CASSKGFPQETQYF. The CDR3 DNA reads TGTGCCAGTAGTAAGGGGTTCCCTCAAGAGACCCAGTACTTC.

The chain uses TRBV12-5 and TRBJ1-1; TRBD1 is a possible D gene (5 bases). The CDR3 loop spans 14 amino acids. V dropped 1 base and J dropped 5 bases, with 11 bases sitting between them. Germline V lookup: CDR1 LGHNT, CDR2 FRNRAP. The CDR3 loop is CASGLGAGGTEAFF. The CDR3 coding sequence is TGTGCTAGTGGTTTGGGCGCTGGGGGGACTGAAGCTTTCTTT.

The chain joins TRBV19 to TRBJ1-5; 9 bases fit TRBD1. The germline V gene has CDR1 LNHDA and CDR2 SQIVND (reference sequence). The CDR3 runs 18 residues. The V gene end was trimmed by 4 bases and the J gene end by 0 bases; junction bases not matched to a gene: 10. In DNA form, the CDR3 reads TGTGCCAGTAGTACACCCCAAGGGACAGGGACTAGCAATCAGCCCCAGCATTTT. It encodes CASSTPQGTGTSNQPQHF.

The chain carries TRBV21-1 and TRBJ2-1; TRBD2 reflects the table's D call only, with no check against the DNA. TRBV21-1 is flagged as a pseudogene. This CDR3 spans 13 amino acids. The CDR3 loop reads CASSGRYYNEQFF. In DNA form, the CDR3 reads TGTGCCAGCAGCGGGAGGTATTACAATGAGCAGTTCTTC.

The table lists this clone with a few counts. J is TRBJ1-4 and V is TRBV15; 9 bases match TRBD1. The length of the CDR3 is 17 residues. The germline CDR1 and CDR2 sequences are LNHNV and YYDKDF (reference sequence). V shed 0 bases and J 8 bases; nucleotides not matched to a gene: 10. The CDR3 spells CATSREGWGQGVEKLFF. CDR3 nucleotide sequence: TGTGCCACCAGCAGAGAAGGGTGGGGACAGGGTGTGGAAAAACTGTTTTTT.

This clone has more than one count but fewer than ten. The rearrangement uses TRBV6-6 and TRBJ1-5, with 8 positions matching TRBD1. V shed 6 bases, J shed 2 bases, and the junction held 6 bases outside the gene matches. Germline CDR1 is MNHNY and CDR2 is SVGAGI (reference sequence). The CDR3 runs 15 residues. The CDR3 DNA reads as TGTGCCAGCAGGGCGACAGGGGATGGCAATCAGCCCCAGCATTTT. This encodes CASRATGDGNQPQHF.

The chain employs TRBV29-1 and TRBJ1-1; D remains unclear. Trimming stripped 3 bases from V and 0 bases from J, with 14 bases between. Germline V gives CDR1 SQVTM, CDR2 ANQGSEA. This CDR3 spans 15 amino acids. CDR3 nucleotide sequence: TGCAGCGTTGATGGACGGGATAACTTGAACACTGAAGCTTTCTTT. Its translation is CSVDGRDNLNTEAFF.

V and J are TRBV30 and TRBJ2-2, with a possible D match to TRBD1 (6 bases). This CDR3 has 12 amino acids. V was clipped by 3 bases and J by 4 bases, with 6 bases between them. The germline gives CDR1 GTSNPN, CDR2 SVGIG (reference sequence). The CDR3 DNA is TGTGCCTGGAGAGGGGGCACCGGGGAGCTGTTTTTT. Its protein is CAWRGGTGELFF.

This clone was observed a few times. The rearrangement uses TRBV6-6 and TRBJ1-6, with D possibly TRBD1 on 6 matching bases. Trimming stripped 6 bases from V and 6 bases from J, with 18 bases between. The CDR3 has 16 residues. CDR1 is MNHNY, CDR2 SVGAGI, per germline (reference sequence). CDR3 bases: TGTGCCAGCAGCCCCAGGGGAGGGGGAAGTAATTCACCCCTCCACTTT. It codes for CASSPRGGGSNSPLHF.

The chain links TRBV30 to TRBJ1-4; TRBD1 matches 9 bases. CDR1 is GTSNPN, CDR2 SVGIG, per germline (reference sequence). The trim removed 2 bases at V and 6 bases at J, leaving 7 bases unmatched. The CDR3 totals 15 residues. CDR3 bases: TGTGCCTGGAGTTGGACAGGGGAGTCGGATGAAAAACTGTTTTTT. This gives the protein CAWSWTGESDEKLFF. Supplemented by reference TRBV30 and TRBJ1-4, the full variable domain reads SQTIHQWPATLVQPVGSPLSLECTVEGTSNPNLYWYRQAAGRGLQLLFYSVGIGQISSEVPQNLSASRPQDRQFILSSKKLLLSDSGFYLCAWSWTGESDEKLFFGSGTQLSVL.

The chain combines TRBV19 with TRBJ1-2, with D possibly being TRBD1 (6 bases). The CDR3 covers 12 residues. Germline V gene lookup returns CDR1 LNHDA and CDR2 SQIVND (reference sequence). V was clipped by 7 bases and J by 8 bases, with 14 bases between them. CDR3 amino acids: CASTLGAEGYTF. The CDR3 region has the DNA TGTGCCAGTACCCTGGGGGCGGAGGGCTACACCTTC. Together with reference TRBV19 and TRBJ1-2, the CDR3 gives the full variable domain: DGGITQSPKYLFRKEGQNVTLSCEQNLNHDAMYWYRQDPGQGLRLIYYSQIVNDFQKGDIAEGYSVSREKKESFPLTVTSAQKNPTAFYLCASTLGAEGYTFGSGTRLTVV.

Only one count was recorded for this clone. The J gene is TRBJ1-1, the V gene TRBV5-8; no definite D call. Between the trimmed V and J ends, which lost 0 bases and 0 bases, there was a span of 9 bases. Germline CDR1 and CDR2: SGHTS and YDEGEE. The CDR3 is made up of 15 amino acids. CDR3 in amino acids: CASSLEMGLNTEAFF. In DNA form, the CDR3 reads TGTGCCAGCAGCTTGGAAATGGGCCTGAACACTGAAGCTTTCTTT.

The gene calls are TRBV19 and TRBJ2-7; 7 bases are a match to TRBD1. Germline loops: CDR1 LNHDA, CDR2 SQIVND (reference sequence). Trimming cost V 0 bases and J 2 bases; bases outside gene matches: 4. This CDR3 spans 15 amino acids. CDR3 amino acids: CASSIEGGLTYEQYF. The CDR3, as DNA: TGTGCCAGTAGTATAGAAGGGGGCCTTACCTACGAGCAGTACTTC. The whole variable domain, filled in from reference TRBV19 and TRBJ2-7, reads DGGITQSPKYLFRKEGQNVTLSCEQNLNHDAMYWYRQDPGQGLRLIYYSQIVNDFQKGDIAEGYSVSREKKESFPLTVTSAQKNPTAFYLCASSIEGGLTYEQYFGPGTRLTVT.

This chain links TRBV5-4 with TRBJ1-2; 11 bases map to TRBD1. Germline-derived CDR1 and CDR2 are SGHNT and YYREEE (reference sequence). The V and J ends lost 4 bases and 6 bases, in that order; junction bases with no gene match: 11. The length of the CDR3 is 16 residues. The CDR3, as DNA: TGTGCCAGCAGCACCCCGCGGACAGGGGGCGATGATGGCTACACCTTC. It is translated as CASSTPRTGGDDGYTF.

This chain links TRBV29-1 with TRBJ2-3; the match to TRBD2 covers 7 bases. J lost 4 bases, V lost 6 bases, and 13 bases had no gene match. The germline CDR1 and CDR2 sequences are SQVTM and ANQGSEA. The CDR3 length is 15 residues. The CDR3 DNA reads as TGCAGCGTAGGCGGAAGCGGGATTATTTCAGATACGCAGTATTTT. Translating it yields CSVGGSGIISDTQYF.

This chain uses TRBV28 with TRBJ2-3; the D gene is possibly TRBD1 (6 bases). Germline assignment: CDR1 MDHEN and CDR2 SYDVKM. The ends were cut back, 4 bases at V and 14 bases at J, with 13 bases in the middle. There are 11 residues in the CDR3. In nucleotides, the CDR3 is TGTGCCAGCAGTTCCGGACAGCGCCCGTATTTT. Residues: CASSSGQRPYF.

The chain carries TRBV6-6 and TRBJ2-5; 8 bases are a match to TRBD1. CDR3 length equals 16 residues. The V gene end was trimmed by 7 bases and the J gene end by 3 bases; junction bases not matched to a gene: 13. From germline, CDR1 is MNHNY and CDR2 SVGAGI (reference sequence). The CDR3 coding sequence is TGTGCCAGCACTCCCGGATGGGGGGACAGGAAAGAGACCCAGTACTTC. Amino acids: CASTPGWGDRKETQYF.

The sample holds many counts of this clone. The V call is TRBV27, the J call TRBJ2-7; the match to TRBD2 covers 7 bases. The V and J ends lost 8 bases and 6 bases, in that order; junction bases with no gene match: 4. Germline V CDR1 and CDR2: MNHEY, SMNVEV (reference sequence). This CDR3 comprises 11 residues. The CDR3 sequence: CASHGGSEQYF. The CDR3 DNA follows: TGTGCCAGCCACGGGGGGTCCGAGCAGTACTTC.

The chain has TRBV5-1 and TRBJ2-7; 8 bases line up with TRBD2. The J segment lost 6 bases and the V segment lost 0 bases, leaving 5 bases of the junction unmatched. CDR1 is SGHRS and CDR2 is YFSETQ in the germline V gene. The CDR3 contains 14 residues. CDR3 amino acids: CASSLAGGVGEQYF. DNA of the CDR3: TGCGCCAGCAGCTTGGCCGGGGGGGTGGGCGAGCAGTACTTC.

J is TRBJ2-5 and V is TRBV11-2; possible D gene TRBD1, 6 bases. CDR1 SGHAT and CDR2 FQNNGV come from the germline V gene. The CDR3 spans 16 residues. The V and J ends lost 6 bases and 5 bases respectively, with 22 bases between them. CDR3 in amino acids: CASSLPRQGRGETQYF. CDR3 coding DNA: TGTGCCAGCAGTCTGCCGCGCCAGGGGAGAGGGGAGACCCAGTACTTC.

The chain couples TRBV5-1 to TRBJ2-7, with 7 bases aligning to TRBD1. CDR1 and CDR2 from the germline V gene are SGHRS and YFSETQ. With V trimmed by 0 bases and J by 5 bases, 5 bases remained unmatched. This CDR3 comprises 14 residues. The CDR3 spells CASSLVPGQHEQYF. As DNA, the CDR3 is TGCGCCAGCAGCTTGGTACCGGGACAGCACGAGCAGTACTTC.